This T cell receptor beta chain was documented in a study of blood T cells in healthy people across ages. CDR3 length equals 14 residues. Germline assignment: CDR1 SEHNR and CDR2 FQNEAQ (reference sequence). V dropped 3 bases and J dropped 1; count of bases not matched to a gene: 2. Study conclusions and caveats: PBMC samples, being unsorted, prevented any conclusive comparison of naive and antigen-experienced cells. Diversity of TCR beta per million T cells declined in a roughly linear way with age.

On this clonotype itself: Its antigen remains unknown.

Alongside a J-beta primer mix, a sample-barcoded 5' primer served in a second PCR lasting about 7 to 12 cycles. Each of the cDNA molecules was tagged by a template-switch adaptor with 12 random nucleotides. TCRdb processed the 5' RACE reads anew with MiXCR; each CDR3 protein has one entry. Here the sample spans approximately 1.5 million distinct CDR3 sequences, roughly two fifths being singletons. The sequenced sample consisted of blood. The clonotype was recovered from a woman aged 18-29 years in good health. V usage is TRBV7-9 and J usage is TRBJ2-5; 7 positions match TRBD1. The CDR3 DNA reads TGTGCCAGCAGCTTCCAGGGGGTCCAAGAGACCCAGTACTTC. Amino acid sequence: CASSFQGVQETQYF.